Shown below are 28 T cell receptor beta chains from a single sample sequenced in a study of T cell repertoires in cytomegalovirus infection. TCRdb reanalysed the reads using MiXCR and keeps one entry per CDR3 protein. The profile covers 310,000 or so distinct CDR3 sequences, with 17% appearing a single time and about 11% taken by the ten largest. Sequencing used PBMCs. The receptor set was obtained from a human donor in good health (CMV status not recorded). Some clones in this sample may be carry-over from other donors' samples.

This clonotype was counted ten times or more. V and J are TRBV28 and TRBJ1-4; 7 nucleotides agree with TRBD1. This CDR3 has 13 amino acids. Germline values: CDR1 MDHEN, CDR2 SYDVKM. V lost 8 bases, J lost 4 bases, and 4 bases stayed unmatched. DNA for the CDR3: TGTGCCAGCCAGGGACAGTATAATGAAAAACTGTTTTTT. This encodes CASQGQYNEKLFF. Full variable domain (missing parts from reference TRBV28 and TRBJ1-4): DVKVTQSSRYLVKRTGEKVFLECVQDMDHENMFWYRQDPGLGLRLIYFSYDVKMKEKGDIPEGYSVSREKKERFSLILESASTNQTSMYLCASQGQYNEKLFFGSGTQLSVL.

This clonotype was found a few times. The V and J genes are TRBV7-2 and TRBJ2-3; D perhaps matches TRBD1 (6 bases). The CDR3 has 13 residues. Trimming removed 6 bases at V and 2 bases at J, with 9 bases between. The germline V gene has CDR1 SGHTA and CDR2 FQGNSA. Here the CDR3 DNA reads TGTGCCAGCAGGGACAGACCCACAGATACGCAGTATTTT. This encodes CASRDRPTDTQYF.

A few counts support this clonotype. This chain joins TRBV28 and TRBJ1-6, with TRBD1 matching over 7 bases. Germline V gene sequence: CDR1 MDHEN, CDR2 SYDVKM. V trimming: 6 bases; J trimming: 11 bases; junction bases outside the gene matches: 13. CDR3 length equals 15 residues. The CDR3 region is CASSLGQEEFPPLHF. The CDR3 nucleotides are TGTGCCAGCAGCCTCGGACAGGAAGAGTTCCCACCCCTCCACTTT.

This clonotype was counted a few times. This chain links TRBV2 with TRBJ2-2; TRBD1 matches 7 bases. The V and J ends lost 2 bases and 6 bases, in that order; junction bases with no gene match: 9. The CDR3 spans 16 residues. CDR1 SNHLY and CDR2 FYNNEI come from the germline V gene. This CDR3 reads CASSEPGTAFSGELFF. The CDR3 nucleotides read TGTGCCAGCAGTGAACCCGGGACAGCTTTTTCCGGGGAGCTGTTTTTT.

The V call is TRBV4-2, the J call TRBJ2-7, with 9 bases lining up with TRBD1. The CDR3 consists of 14 residues. The germline V gene has CDR1 LGHNA and CDR2 YNFKEQ. With 3 bases clipped from V and 4 bases from J, the junction kept 4 bases outside the gene matches. CDR3 DNA: TGTGCCAGCAGCCAGGGGACAGGGAATTACGAGCAGTACTTC. Protein sequence: CASSQGTGNYEQYF.

The chain employs TRBV5-8 and TRBJ2-3, with 9 positions matching TRBD2. The CDR3 extends over 17 amino acids. CDR1 and CDR2 from the germline V gene are SGHTS and YDEGEE. V shed 0 bases and J 0 bases; nucleotides not matched to a gene: 5. CDR3 nucleotide sequence: TGTGCCAGCAGCTTGGCCAGCACTAGCGGGAGCACAGATACGCAGTATTTT. Protein product: CASSLASTSGSTDTQYF. Full variable domain (outside the CDR3, taken from reference TRBV5-8 and TRBJ2-3): EAGVTQSPTHLIKTRGQQATLRCSPISGHTSVYWYQQALGLGLQFLLWYDEGEERNRGNFPPRFSGRQFPNYSSELNVNALELEDSALYLCASSLASTSGSTDTQYFGPGTRLTVL.

This clonotype was counted at least ten times. The chain couples TRBV6-6 to TRBJ1-3; D possibly corresponds to TRBD1 (5 bases). V was clipped by 7 bases and J by 4 bases, with 17 bases between them. The CDR3 totals 15 residues. The V gene's germline CDR1 is MNHNY and CDR2 SVGAGI (reference sequence). The CDR3, as DNA: TGTGCCAGCAACCGGGACGGCGCCCTGGGAAACACCATATATTTT. Protein product: CASNRDGALGNTIYF.

This clonotype was seen at least ten times. The rearrangement joins TRBV27 to TRBJ1-2; TRBD1 agrees at 7 bases. In germline, CDR1 is MNHEY, CDR2 SMNVEV (reference sequence). The CDR3 runs 15 residues. The V segment lost 4 bases and the J segment 8 bases; nucleotides outside the gene matches: 13. CDR3 DNA: TGTGCCAGCAGTTCGATGAGGGACAGTCCATGGGGCTACACCTTC. As protein: CASSSMRDSPWGYTF.

This clonotype was picked up a small number of times. This sequence joins TRBV2 and TRBJ2-3; no clear D. The CDR3 is 14 residues long. The V gene's germline CDR1 is SNHLY and CDR2 FYNNEI. Trimming left V 7 bases short and J 5 bases short, with 16 bases between. The CDR3 sequence is CASTAATQRDTQYF. CDR3 sequence (DNA): TGTGCCAGCACGGCAGCAACTCAAAGAGATACGCAGTATTTT.

The chain's CDR3 is CASSERQGPSYNEQFF. Here the CDR3 DNA reads TGTGCCAGCAGTGAAAGACAGGGTCCCTCCTACAATGAGCAGTTCTTC. The chain links TRBV6-1 to TRBJ2-1; TRBD1 aligns across 7 bases. The V gene's germline CDR1 is MNHNS and CDR2 SASEGT. V shed 2 bases and J 0 bases; nucleotides not matched to a gene: 4. The CDR3 sequence is 16 residues long.

The CDR3 loop reads CASAPGSGGPENEQFF. The CDR3, as DNA: TGTGCCAGTGCCCCAGGTAGCGGGGGGCCGGAGAATGAGCAGTTCTTC. J is TRBJ2-1 and V is TRBV19; 10 bases align to TRBD2. Germline CDR1 is LNHDA and CDR2 is SQIVND (reference sequence). The J segment lost 7 bases and the V segment lost 8 bases, leaving 14 bases of the junction unmatched. The CDR3 is made up of 16 amino acids.

This chain links TRBV12-3 or TRBV12-4 with TRBJ1-5; D is unresolved. This CDR3 spans 15 amino acids. Trimming took 0 bases from V and 2 from J, leaving 8 bases between them. DNA of the CDR3: TGTGCCAGCAGTTTAGCCAGGAGGGGCAATCAGCCCCAGCATTTT. Residues: CASSLARRGNQPQHF.

This sequence joins TRBV7-2 and TRBJ2-2; 8 nucleotides match TRBD2. The CDR3 runs to 15 residues. Germline V gene data show CDR1 as SGHTA and CDR2 as FQGNSA. The V and J ends lost 5 bases and 10 bases, in that order; junction bases with no gene match: 12. The CDR3 DNA is TGTGCCAGCAGCCCCCAGGGGCTAGCGGGTCCGGAGCTGTTTTTT. Amino acid sequence: CASSPQGLAGPELFF.

In its sample, this clonotype was seen many times. The J gene is TRBJ2-5, the V gene TRBV28, with 11 bases that match TRBD1. The CDR3 has 16 amino acids. V lost 3 bases, J lost 2 bases, and 5 bases stayed unmatched. CDR1 is MDHEN, CDR2 SYDVKM, per germline. CDR3 in amino acids: CASSLPDRGRQETQYF. CDR3 nucleotide sequence: TGTGCCAGCAGTTTGCCGGACAGGGGGCGACAAGAGACCCAGTACTTC.

The table lists this clonotype with a few counts. This rearrangement joins TRBV4-1 to TRBJ1-2; D is ambiguous. CDR1 is MGHRA and CDR2 is YSYEKL in the germline V gene. The CDR3 totals 17 residues. V lost 3 bases and J lost 5, with 22 bases in between. In DNA form, the CDR3 reads TGCGCCAGCAGCCAGTACCGGACCGGCAGGCAGCGTTATGGCTACACCTTC. Encoded protein: CASSQYRTGRQRYGYTF.

The count of this clonotype is one. V and J are TRBV7-3 and TRBJ1-5; D may be TRBD1 (6 bases). Trimming removed 2 bases from V and 1 base from J, with 33 bases in between. In germline, CDR1 is SGHTA, CDR2 FQGTGA. The CDR3 is 23 residues long. The CDR3 DNA reads as TGTGCCAGCAGCTTATCCAATCCCCCTACCTTCGGGACAAGCCACTCGAGCAATCAGCCCCAGCATTTT. Amino acid sequence: CASSLSNPPTFGTSHSSNQPQHF.

The V and J genes are TRBV5-1 and TRBJ2-1; 11 positions agree with TRBD2. The germline V gene has CDR1 SGHRS and CDR2 YFSETQ. The CDR3 consists of 17 residues. V shed 1 base, J shed 9 bases, and the junction held 12 bases outside the gene matches. The CDR3 loop reads CASSLSTGLAARGEQFF. Written as DNA, the CDR3 is TGCGCCAGCAGCTTGTCCACGGGACTAGCGGCTCGAGGTGAGCAGTTCTTC.

This clonotype was recorded at least ten times. The chain is built from TRBV7-2 and TRBJ1-1; D unclear. The germline V gene has CDR1 SGHTA and CDR2 FQGNSA. The ends were cut back, 4 bases at V and 4 bases at J, with 16 bases in the middle. The CDR3 loop spans 15 amino acids. CDR3 loop: CASSSKPGLSTEAFF. Here the CDR3 DNA reads TGTGCCAGCAGCTCCAAACCGGGATTGAGCACTGAAGCTTTCTTT.

This clonotype was observed many times. The chain uses TRBV20-1 and TRBJ1-1; D is ambiguous. Deletions cut 3 bases from V and 5 bases from J, with 13 bases between. Per germline, CDR1 DFQATT and CDR2 SNEGSKA (reference sequence). CDR3 length: 13 residues. The CDR3 is CSASGGMYTEAFF. The CDR3 nucleotides read TGCAGTGCTAGTGGAGGGATGTATACTGAAGCTTTCTTT.

This clonotype was found a few times. The chain joins TRBV7-6 to TRBJ2-2; no firm D call. CDR3 length equals 13 residues. The V gene lost 0 bases and the J gene lost 7 bases, with 6 bases spanning the gap. CDR1 is SGHVS, CDR2 FNYEAQ, per germline. The CDR3 spells CASSLASLGELFF. For the CDR3, the DNA is TGTGCCAGCAGCTTAGCGAGCCTCGGGGAGCTGTTTTTT.

This clonotype appeared many times. The CDR3 loop is CASSLDRIGNSPLHF. Here the CDR3 DNA reads TGTGCCAGCAGCTTAGACAGGATTGGAAATTCACCCCTCCACTTT. The chain couples TRBV7-8 to TRBJ1-6, with D possibly matching TRBD1 (5 bases). The CDR3 spans 15 residues. V lost 1 base and J 7 bases, leaving 11 bases between the germline ends. Per the germline V gene, CDR1 is SGHVS and CDR2 is FQNEAQ.

This clonotype has at least ten counts. The V call is TRBV7-2, the J call TRBJ1-1, with unresolved D. V lost 0 bases and J 5 bases, leaving 16 bases between the germline ends. The V gene's germline CDR1 is SGHTA and CDR2 FQGNSA. This CDR3 contains 16 residues. The CDR3 reads CASSLALTAIGTEAFF. CDR3 nucleotide sequence: TGTGCCAGCAGCTTAGCGTTAACGGCCATAGGGACTGAAGCTTTCTTT.

The genes are TRBV20-1 and TRBJ2-7; D might be TRBD1 (6 bases). The CDR3 covers 13 residues. Germline V gene data show CDR1 as DFQATT and CDR2 as SNEGSKA (reference sequence). The V end lost 3 bases, the J end lost 2 bases, and 11 bases lay between the germline ends. The CDR3 sequence: CSARRTDPYEQYF. CDR3 DNA: TGCAGTGCTAGGAGGACAGATCCCTACGAGCAGTACTTC.

This clonotype was counted ten times or more. The chain carries TRBV7-9 and TRBJ1-2; TRBD1 is a possible D gene (5 bases). Trimming took 1 base from V and 6 from J, leaving 15 bases between them. This CDR3 has 15 amino acids. CDR1 and CDR2 (germline): SEHNR, FQNEAQ (reference sequence). CDR3: CASSLVGTSPDGYTF. The CDR3 region has the DNA TGTGCCAGCAGCTTAGTGGGGACTTCCCCCGATGGCTACACCTTC.

This clonotype has a handful of counts. V is TRBV20-1 and J is TRBJ1-5; 7 nucleotides match TRBD1. Germline V gene data show CDR1 as DFQATT and CDR2 as SNEGSKA (reference sequence). The V gene end was trimmed by 5 bases and the J gene end by 3 bases; junction bases not matched to a gene: 10. The CDR3 length is 15 residues. CDR3 loop: CSASDRAFDNQPQHF. In nucleotides, the CDR3 is TGCAGTGCTTCCGACAGGGCGTTCGACAATCAGCCCCAGCATTTT.

This rearrangement joins TRBV6-1 to TRBJ1-1; possible D gene TRBD1, 5 bases. This CDR3 is built from 16 residues. Looked up from germline, CDR1 is MNHNS and CDR2 is SASEGT. V gave up 3 bases and J gave up 4 bases, with 18 bases separating them. The chain's CDR3 is CASSDPAGGMATEAFF. The DNA of the CDR3 is TGTGCCAGCAGTGATCCCGCGGGGGGGATGGCCACTGAAGCTTTCTTT.

The sample holds many counts of this clonotype. The chain has TRBV7-2 and TRBJ1-2; tentative D call: TRBD1 (5 bases). This CDR3 has 14 amino acids. Germline V lookup: CDR1 SGHTA, CDR2 FQGNSA. Trimming shortened V by 5 bases and J by 5 bases, and 15 bases separated the two germline ends. The CDR3 region is CASSLEPQGYGYTF. DNA of the CDR3: TGTGCCAGCAGCCTCGAACCCCAGGGTTATGGCTACACCTTC.

This clonotype was counted many times. This rearrangement joins TRBV7-9 to TRBJ1-2, with 7 nucleotides matching TRBD1. The length of the CDR3 is 17 residues. V lost 8 bases to trimming and J lost 2 bases; unmatched junction nucleotides: 17. Germline CDR1 reads SEHNR; CDR2 reads FQNEAQ (reference sequence). This chain's CDR3 is CASVESGTATQNYGYTF. In DNA, the CDR3 is TGTGCCAGCGTAGAATCCGGGACAGCCACCCAAAACTATGGCTACACCTTC.